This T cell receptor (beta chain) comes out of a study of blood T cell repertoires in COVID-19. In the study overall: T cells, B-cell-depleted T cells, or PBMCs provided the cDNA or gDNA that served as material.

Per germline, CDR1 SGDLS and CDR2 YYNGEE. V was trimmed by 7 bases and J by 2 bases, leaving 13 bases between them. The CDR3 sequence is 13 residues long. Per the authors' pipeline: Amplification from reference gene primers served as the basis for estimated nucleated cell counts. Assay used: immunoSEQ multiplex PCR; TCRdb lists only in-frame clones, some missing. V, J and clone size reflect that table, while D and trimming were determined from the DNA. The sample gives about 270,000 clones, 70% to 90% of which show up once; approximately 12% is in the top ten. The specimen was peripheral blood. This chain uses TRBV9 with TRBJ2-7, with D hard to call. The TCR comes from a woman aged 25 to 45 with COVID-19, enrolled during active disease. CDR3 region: CASGPSGTYEQYF. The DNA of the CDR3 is TGTGCCAGCGGTCCTAGTGGAACCTACGAGCAGTACTTC.